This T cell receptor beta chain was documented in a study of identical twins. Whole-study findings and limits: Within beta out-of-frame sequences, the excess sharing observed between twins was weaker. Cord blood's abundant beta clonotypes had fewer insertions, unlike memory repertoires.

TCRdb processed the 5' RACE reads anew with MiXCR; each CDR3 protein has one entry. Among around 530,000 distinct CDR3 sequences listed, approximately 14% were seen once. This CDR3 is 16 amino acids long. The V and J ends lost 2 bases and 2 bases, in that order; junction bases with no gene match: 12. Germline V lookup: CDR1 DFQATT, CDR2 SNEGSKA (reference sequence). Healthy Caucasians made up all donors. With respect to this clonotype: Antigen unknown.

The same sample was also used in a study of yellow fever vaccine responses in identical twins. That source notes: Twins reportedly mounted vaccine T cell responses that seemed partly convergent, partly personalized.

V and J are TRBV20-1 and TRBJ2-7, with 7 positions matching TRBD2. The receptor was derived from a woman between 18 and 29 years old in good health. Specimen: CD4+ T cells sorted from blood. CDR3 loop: CSARLLLGGGTYEQYF. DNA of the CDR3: TGCAGTGCTAGACTTCTGTTAGGCGGGGGAACCTACGAGCAGTACTTC.